This T cell receptor beta chain was captured by sequencing in a study of blood T cell repertoires in COVID-19. Study-level information: Samples taken during acute and convalescent COVID-19 were collected in the United States, Italy and Spain. T cells, B-cell-depleted T cells, or PBMCs provided the cDNA or gDNA that served as material.

Per germline, CDR1 WSHSY and CDR2 SAAADI. Trimming cost V 6 bases and J 2 bases; bases outside gene matches: 8. This CDR3 spans 16 amino acids. TCRdb's copy holds only in-frame clones and misses some; the assay was immunoSEQ multiplex PCR. Of fewer than 250,000 clones listed, roughly 85% are singletons. The cohort comprised adults aged about 18 to 89 years residing in 20 to 30 US areas. Participants reported their clinical history, and cohort assignment relied on those reports. The origin of this receptor is a woman between 40 and 55 years old with acute COVID-19. V usage is TRBV10-2 and J usage is TRBJ2-1, with 9 bases identical to TRBD1. The specimen sequenced was PBMCs or T cells enriched from blood (not recorded which). CDR3 sequence reads: CASRNSGTGPYNEQFF. The CDR3 DNA reads TGCGCCAGCAGGAATTCCGGGACAGGGCCCTACAATGAGCAGTTCTTC.